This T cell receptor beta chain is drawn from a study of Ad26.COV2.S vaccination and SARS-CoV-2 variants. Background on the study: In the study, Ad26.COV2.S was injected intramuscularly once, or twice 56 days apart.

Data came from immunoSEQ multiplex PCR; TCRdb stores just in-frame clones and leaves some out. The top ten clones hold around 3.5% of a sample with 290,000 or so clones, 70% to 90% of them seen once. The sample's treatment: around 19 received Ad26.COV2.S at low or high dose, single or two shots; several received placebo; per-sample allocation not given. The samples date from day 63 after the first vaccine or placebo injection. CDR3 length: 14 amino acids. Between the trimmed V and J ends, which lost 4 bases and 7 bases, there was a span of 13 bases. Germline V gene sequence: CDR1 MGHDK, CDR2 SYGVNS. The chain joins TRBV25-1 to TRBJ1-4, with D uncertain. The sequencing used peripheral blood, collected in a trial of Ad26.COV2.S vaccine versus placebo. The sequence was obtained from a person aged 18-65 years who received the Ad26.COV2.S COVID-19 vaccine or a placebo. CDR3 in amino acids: CASSGMPPGEKLFF. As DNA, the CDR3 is TGTGCCAGCAGTGGAATGCCCCCCGGTGAAAAACTGTTTTTT. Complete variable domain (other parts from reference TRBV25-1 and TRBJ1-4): EADIYQTPRYLVIGTGKKITLECSQTMGHDKMYWYQQDPGMELHLIHYSYGVNSTEKGDLSSESTVSRIRTEHFPLTLESARPSHTSQYLCASSGMPPGEKLFFGSGTQLSVL.